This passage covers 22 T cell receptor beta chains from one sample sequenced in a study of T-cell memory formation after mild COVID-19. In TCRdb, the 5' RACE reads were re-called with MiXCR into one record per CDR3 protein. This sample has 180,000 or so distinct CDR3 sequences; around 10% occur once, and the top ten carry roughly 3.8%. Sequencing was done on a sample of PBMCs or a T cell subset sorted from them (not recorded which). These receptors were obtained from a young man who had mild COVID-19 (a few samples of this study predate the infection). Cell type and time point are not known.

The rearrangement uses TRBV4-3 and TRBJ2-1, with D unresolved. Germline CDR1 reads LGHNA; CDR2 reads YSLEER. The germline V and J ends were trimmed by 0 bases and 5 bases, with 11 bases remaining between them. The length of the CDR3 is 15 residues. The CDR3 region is CASSQDTNRDNEQFF. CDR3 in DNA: TGCGCCAGCAGCCAAGATACTAACAGAGACAATGAGCAGTTCTTC.

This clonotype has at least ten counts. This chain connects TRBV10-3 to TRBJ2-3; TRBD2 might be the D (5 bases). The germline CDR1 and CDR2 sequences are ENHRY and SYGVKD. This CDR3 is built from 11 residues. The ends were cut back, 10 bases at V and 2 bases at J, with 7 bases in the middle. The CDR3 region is CASGSTDTQYF. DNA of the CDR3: TGTGCCAGCGGGTCCACAGATACGCAGTATTTT.

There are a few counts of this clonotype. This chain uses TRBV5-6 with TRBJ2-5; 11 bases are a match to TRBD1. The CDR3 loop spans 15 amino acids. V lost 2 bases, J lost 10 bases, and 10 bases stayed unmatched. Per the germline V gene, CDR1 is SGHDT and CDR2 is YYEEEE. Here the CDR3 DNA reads TGTGCCAGCAGCTTTTTAGGGACAGGGGGGGAGGGCCAGTACTTC. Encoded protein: CASSFLGTGGEGQYF.

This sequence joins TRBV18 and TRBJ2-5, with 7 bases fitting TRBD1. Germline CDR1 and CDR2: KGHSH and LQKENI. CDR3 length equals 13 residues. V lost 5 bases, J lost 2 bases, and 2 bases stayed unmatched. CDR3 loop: CASSTQGQETQYF. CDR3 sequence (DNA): TGTGCCAGCTCAACACAGGGGCAAGAGACCCAGTACTTC.

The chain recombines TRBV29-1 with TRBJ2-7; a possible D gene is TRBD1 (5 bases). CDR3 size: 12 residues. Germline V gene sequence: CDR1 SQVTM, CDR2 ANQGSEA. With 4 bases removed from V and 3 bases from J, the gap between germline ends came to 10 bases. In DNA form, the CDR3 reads TGCAGCGTTGCCAGGGCCGGCTACGAGCAGTACTTC. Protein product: CSVARAGYEQYF.

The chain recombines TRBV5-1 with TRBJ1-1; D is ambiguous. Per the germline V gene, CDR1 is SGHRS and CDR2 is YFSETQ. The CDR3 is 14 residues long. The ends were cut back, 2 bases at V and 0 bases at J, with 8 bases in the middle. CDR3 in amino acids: CASSFRGMNTEAFF. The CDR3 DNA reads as TGCGCCAGCAGCTTCCGGGGAATGAACACTGAAGCTTTCTTT.

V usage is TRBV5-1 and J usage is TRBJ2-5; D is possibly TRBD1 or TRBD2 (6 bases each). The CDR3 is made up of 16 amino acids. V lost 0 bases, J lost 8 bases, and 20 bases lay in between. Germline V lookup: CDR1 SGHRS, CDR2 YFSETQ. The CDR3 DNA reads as TGCGCCAGCAGCTTGGACGGGACATCCGCGGGGTTAACCCAGTACTTC. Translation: CASSLDGTSAGLTQYF.

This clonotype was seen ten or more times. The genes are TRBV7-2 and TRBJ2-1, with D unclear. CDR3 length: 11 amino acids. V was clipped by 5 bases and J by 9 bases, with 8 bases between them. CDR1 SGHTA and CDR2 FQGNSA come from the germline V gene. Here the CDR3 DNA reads TGTGCCAGCAGCACAGTAGGTGAGCAGTTCTTC. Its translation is CASSTVGEQFF.

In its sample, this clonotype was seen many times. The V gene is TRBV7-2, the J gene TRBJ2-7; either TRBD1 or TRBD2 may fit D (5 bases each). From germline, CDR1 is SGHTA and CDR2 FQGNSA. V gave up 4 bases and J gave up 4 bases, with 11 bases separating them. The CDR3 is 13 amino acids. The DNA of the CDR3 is TGTGCCAGCAGCTGGGACGAGCAATACGAGCAGTACTTC. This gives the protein CASSWDEQYEQYF.

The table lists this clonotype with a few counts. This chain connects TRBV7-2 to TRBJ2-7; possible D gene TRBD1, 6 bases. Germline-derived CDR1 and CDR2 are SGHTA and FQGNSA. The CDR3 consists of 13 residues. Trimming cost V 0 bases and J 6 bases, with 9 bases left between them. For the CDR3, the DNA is TGTGCCAGCAGCTTAGCGGGGGCACCCGAGCAGTACTTC. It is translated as CASSLAGAPEQYF. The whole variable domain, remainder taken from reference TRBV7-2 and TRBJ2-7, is GAGVSQSPSNKVTEKGKDVELRCDPISGHTALYWYRQSLGQGLEFLIYFQGNSAPDKSGLPSDRFSAERTGGSVSTLTIQRTQQEDSAVYLCASSLAGAPEQYFGPGTRLTVT.

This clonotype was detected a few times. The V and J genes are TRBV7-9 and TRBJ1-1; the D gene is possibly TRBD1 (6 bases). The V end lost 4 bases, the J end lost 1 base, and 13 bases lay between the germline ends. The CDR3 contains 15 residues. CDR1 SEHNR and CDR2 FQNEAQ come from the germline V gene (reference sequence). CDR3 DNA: TGTGCCAGCAGCTCCTATTTGGGACAGAACACTGAAGCTTTCTTT. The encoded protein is CASSSYLGQNTEAFF.

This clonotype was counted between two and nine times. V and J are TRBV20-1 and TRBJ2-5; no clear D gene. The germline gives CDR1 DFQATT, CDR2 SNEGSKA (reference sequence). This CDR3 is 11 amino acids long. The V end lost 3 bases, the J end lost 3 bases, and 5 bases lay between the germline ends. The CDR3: CSASSKETQYF. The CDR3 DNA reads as TGCAGTGCTAGCTCTAAAGAGACCCAGTACTTC.

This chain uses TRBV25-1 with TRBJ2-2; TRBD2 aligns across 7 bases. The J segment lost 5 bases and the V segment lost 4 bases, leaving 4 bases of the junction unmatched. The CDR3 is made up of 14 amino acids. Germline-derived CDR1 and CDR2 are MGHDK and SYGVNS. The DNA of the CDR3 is TGTGCCAGCAGTGCCTCACTAGCGACCGGGGAGCTGTTTTTT. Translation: CASSASLATGELFF.

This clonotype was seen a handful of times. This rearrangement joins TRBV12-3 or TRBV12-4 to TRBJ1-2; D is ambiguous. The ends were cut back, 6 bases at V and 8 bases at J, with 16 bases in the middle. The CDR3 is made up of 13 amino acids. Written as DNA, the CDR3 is TGTGCCAGCAGCCGATCTCCCTTTCGCGGCTACACCTTC. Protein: CASSRSPFRGYTF.

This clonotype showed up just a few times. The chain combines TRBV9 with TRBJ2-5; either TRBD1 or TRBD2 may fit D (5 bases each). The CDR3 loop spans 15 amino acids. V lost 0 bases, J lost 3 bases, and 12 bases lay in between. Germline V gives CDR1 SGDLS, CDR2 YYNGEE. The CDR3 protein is CASSVAGTSEETQYF. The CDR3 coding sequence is TGTGCCAGCAGCGTAGCCGGGACCTCGGAAGAGACCCAGTACTTC.

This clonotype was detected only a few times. The CDR3 protein is CASSLERVKSNQPQHF. As DNA, the CDR3 is TGTGCCAGCAGCTTAGAGAGGGTGAAGAGCAATCAGCCCCAGCATTTT. J is TRBJ1-5 and V is TRBV7-8; D is undetermined. This CDR3 contains 16 residues. Trimming pared 1 base from V and 1 base from J, leaving 11 bases between. Per the germline V gene, CDR1 is SGHVS and CDR2 is FQNEAQ.

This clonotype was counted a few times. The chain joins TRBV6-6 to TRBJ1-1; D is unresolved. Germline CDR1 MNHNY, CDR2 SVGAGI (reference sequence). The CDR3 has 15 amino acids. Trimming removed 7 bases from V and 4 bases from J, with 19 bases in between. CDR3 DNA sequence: TGTGCCAGCATTACCTCCGGTGGCTGGGTCACTGAAGCTTTCTTT. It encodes CASITSGGWVTEAFF.

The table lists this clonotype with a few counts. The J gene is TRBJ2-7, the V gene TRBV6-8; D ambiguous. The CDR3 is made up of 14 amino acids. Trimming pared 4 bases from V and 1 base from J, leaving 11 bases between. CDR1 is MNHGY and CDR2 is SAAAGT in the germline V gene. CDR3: CASSFRTVSYEQYF. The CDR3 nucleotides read TGTGCCAGCAGTTTCCGGACGGTATCCTACGAGCAGTACTTC.

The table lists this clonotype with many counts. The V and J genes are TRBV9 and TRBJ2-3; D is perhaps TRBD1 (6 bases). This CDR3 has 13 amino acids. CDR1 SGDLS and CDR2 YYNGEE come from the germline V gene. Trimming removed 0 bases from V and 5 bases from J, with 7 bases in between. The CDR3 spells CASSVGRGDTQYF. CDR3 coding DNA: TGTGCCAGCAGCGTAGGCAGGGGAGATACGCAGTATTTT.

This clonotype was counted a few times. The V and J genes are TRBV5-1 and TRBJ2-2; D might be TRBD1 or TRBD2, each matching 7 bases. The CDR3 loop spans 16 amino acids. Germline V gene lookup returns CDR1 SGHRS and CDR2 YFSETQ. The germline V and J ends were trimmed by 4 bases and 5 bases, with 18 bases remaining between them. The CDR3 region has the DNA TGCGCCAGCAGCCCCCCGGGACAGCGGGGAACCGGGGAGCTGTTTTTT. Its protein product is CASSPPGQRGTGELFF.

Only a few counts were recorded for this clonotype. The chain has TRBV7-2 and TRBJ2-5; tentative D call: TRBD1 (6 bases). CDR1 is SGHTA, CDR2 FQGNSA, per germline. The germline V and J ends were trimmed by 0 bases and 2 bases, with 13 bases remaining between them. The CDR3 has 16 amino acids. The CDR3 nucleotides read TGTGCCAGCAGCTTAGCGCGTATTAGGGGGCAAGAGACCCAGTACTTC. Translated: CASSLARIRGQETQYF.

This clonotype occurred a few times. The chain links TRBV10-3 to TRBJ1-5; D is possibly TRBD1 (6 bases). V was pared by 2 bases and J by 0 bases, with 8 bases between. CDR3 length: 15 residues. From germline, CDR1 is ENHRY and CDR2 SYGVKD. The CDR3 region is CAISEQGYSNQPQHF. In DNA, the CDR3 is TGTGCCATCAGTGAGCAGGGGTATAGCAATCAGCCCCAGCATTTT.